This T cell receptor (beta chain) was found in a study of neoadjuvant nivolumab and ipilimumab in lung cancer. Trimming took 2 bases from V and 6 from J; bases not matched to a gene: 6. This CDR3 contains 15 residues. Germline V CDR1 and CDR2: SGHTA, FQGNSA. Assay: immunoSEQ multiplex PCR; the TCRdb copy retains only in-frame clones and omits some. Counted here are tens of thousands of clones, approximately 81% occurring once; the ten biggest clones make up roughly 23%. The V gene is TRBV7-2, the J gene TRBJ2-3, with 9 nucleotides matching TRBD2. Here the sequenced sample was peripheral blood, taken before neoadjuvant nivolumab, alone or with ipilimumab. The source of this sequence is an adult with non-small cell lung cancer. CDR3 sequence (DNA): TGTGCCAGCAGCTTATCTAGCGGGATGAGGGATACGCAGTATTTT. Residues: CASSLSSGMRDTQYF.